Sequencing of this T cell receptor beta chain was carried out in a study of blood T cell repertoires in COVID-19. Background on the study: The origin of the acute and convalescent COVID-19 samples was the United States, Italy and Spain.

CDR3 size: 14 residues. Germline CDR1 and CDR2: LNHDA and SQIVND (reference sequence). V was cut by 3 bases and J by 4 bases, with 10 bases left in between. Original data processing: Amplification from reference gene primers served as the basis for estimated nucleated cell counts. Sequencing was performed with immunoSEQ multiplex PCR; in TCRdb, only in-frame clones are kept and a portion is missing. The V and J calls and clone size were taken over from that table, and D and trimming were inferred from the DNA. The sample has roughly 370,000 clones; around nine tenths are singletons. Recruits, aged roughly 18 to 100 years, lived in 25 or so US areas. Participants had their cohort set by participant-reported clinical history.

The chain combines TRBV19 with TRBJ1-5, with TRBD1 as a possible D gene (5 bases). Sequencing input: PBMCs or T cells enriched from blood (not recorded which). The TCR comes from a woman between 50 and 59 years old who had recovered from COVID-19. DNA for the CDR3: TGTGCCAGTAGTATTTGGGGGGAAAATCAGCCCCAGCATTTT. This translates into CASSIWGENQPQHF.